These 24 T cell receptor beta chains came from one sample sequenced in a study of blood T cell repertoires in COVID-19. The repertoire was sequenced with immunoSEQ multiplex PCR; TCRdb's copy has only in-frame clones and lacks some. The repertoire holds about 68,000 clones, with roughly 90% as singletons. The sample consisted of peripheral blood. The receptors originated from a man aged 25 to 45 with acute or convalescent COVID-19.

The V call is TRBV19, the J call TRBJ1-5; 7 bases are a match to TRBD1. CDR3 length: 17 residues. V was clipped by 1 base and J by 0 bases; unmatched bases: 6. Germline values: CDR1 LNHDA, CDR2 SQIVND (reference sequence). The CDR3 reads CASSIGTGAFSNQPQHF. DNA of the CDR3: TGTGCCAGTAGTATAGGAACAGGGGCCTTTAGCAATCAGCCCCAGCATTTT.

The CDR3 sequence is CASSITGVHQPQHF. The CDR3 DNA reads as TGTGCCAGCAGTATAACAGGGGTACATCAGCCCCAGCATTTT. The chain links TRBV27 to TRBJ1-5; 7 bases agree with TRBD1. Germline CDR1 is MNHEY and CDR2 is SMNVEV (reference sequence). V lost 5 bases to trimming and J lost 5 bases; unmatched junction nucleotides: 6. The length of the CDR3 is 14 residues.

This chain joins TRBV29-1 and TRBJ1-2, with D maybe TRBD1 (5 bases). CDR3 size: 14 residues. In germline, CDR1 is SQVTM, CDR2 ANQGSEA. The ends were cut back, 4 bases at V and 5 bases at J, with 17 bases in the middle. CDR3 DNA sequence: TGCAGCGTTGCCCCATCTGCCCAGGGATATGGCTACACCTTC. It translates to CSVAPSAQGYGYTF.

V and J are TRBV9 and TRBJ2-7; no firm D call. V shed 0 bases and J shed 2 bases, with 9 bases lying between them. The CDR3 is 14 residues long. Looked up from germline, CDR1 is SGDLS and CDR2 is YYNGEE. The CDR3 DNA follows: TGTGCCAGCAGCGTAGCAGCAGGCCCCTACGAGCAGTACTTC. It codes for CASSVAAGPYEQYF.

The chain employs TRBV12-5 and TRBJ1-4; the match to TRBD1 covers 12 bases. V shed 4 bases, J shed 5 bases, and the junction held 5 bases outside the gene matches. CDR1 is LGHNT, CDR2 FRNRAP, per germline. This CDR3 is built from 16 residues. DNA for the CDR3: TGTGCTAGTGGTTCGGGACAGGGGGCCCTAAATGAAAAACTGTTTTTT. It encodes CASGSGQGALNEKLFF.

This rearrangement joins TRBV5-1 to TRBJ2-1, with TRBD2 identical over 9 bases. CDR1 is SGHRS, CDR2 YFSETQ, per germline. The J segment lost 9 bases and the V segment lost 0 bases, leaving 7 bases of the junction unmatched. This CDR3 is built from 15 residues. Written as DNA, the CDR3 is TGCGCCAGCAGCTTGGGCGGGAGGGCCGTTGGTGAGCAGTTCTTC. It encodes CASSLGGRAVGEQFF.

This rearrangement joins TRBV7-9 to TRBJ2-1; weak D call: TRBD2 (6 bases). CDR1 is SEHNR, CDR2 FQNEAQ, per germline (reference sequence). There are 15 residues in the CDR3. V lost 5 bases and J lost 0, with 11 bases in between. CDR3 amino acids: CASSPAGSSYNEQFF. The CDR3 DNA reads TGTGCCAGCAGCCCCGCGGGGAGCTCCTACAATGAGCAGTTCTTC.

This clone was counted a few times. V is TRBV5-4 and J is TRBJ1-6; tentatively, D is TRBD1 (5 bases). The CDR3 spans 14 residues. Between the trimmed V and J ends, which lost 6 bases and 10 bases, there was a span of 17 bases. The V gene's germline CDR1 is SGHNT and CDR2 YYREEE (reference sequence). In DNA form, the CDR3 reads TGTGCCAGCACCACCGGGTCGGGGGACTCACCCCTCCACTTT. Protein product: CASTTGSGDSPLHF.

The gene calls are TRBV6-5 and TRBJ2-7, with D possibly TRBD1 on 7 matching bases. Germline CDR1 reads MNHEY; CDR2 reads SVGAGI. This CDR3 spans 11 amino acids. V was pared by 4 bases and J by 11 bases, with 12 bases between. The CDR3 coding sequence is TGTGCCAGCAGTTCGACAGGGACTGAGTACTTC. Translation: CASSSTGTEYF.

The J gene is TRBJ2-3, the V gene TRBV9, with D perhaps matching TRBD2 (6 bases). From germline, CDR1 is SGDLS and CDR2 YYNGEE. Trimming stripped 5 bases from V and 5 bases from J, with 15 bases between. CDR3 length equals 14 residues. CDR3 DNA sequence: TGTGCCAGCAGTAGTTCGAGGGGAGGAGATACGCAGTATTTT. This sequence encodes CASSSSRGGDTQYF.

This chain joins TRBV28 and TRBJ2-3; 10 bases are shared with TRBD2. CDR3 length: 16 residues. Germline CDR1 and CDR2: MDHEN and SYDVKM. The V gene end was trimmed by 8 bases and the J gene end by 4 bases; junction bases not matched to a gene: 12. CDR3 sequence: CASAHLAGVGADTQYF. CDR3 coding DNA: TGTGCCAGCGCCCATCTAGCGGGAGTGGGCGCAGATACGCAGTATTTT.

The chain has TRBV7-3 and TRBJ1-1; 9 bases are shared with TRBD1. The CDR3 is made up of 14 amino acids. Losses at the gene ends were 0 bases for V and 4 bases for J; bases not matched to a gene: 0. Germline CDR1 reads SGHTA; CDR2 reads FQGTGA. The CDR3 protein is CASSLTGQGTEAFF. Written as DNA, the CDR3 is TGTGCCAGCAGCTTAACGGGACAGGGCACTGAAGCTTTCTTT.

This chain uses TRBV6-6 with TRBJ1-5, with 7 bases lining up with TRBD1. Germline V gives CDR1 MNHNY, CDR2 SVGAGI (reference sequence). The CDR3 length is 15 residues. V shed 5 bases and J 3 bases; nucleotides not matched to a gene: 7. The CDR3 bases are TGTGCCAGCAGTAAGTCTGGGACAGCCAATCAGCCCCAGCATTTT. Its translation is CASSKSGTANQPQHF.

The chain carries TRBV5-4 and TRBJ2-5, with no clear D. The V end was cut by 4 bases, the J end by 0 bases, with 13 bases between. This CDR3 comprises 15 residues. Germline assignment: CDR1 SGHNT and CDR2 YYREEE (reference sequence). The CDR3 nucleotides read TGTGCCAGCAGCCCACCCGCCGGGTACCAAGAGACCCAGTACTTC. Its protein is CASSPPAGYQETQYF.

This clone appeared a single time. J is TRBJ1-2 and V is TRBV30; 7 positions agree with TRBD1. CDR1 and CDR2 from the germline V gene are GTSNPN and SVGIG (reference sequence). The CDR3 is 16 amino acids. V was pared by 1 base and J by 4 bases, with 12 bases of the junction left unmatched. The CDR3 DNA sequence: TGTGCCTGGAGTGCCGAGGATTGGGACAGCTCCTATGGCTACACCTTC. It yields the protein CAWSAEDWDSSYGYTF.

This clone was recorded a few times. The chain combines TRBV11-2 with TRBJ2-7; weak D call: TRBD2 (6 bases). The V gene's germline CDR1 is SGHAT and CDR2 FQNNGV. V was clipped by 5 bases and J by 0 bases, with 14 bases between them. The CDR3 totals 15 residues. The CDR3 sequence is CASSTTRRDSYEQYF. The CDR3 DNA sequence: TGTGCCAGCAGCACGACTAGAAGGGACTCCTACGAGCAGTACTTC. Looking up the rest from reference TRBV11-2 and TRBJ2-7 gives the full variable domain: EAGVAQSPRYKIIEKRQSVAFWCNPISGHATLYWYQQILGQGPKLLIQFQNNGVVDDSQLPKDRFSAERLKGVDSTLKIQPAKLEDSAVYLCASSTTRRDSYEQYFGPGTRLTVT.

CDR3 region: CASSWGSGGSYEQYF. The CDR3 DNA follows: TGTGCCAGCAGTTGGGGATCGGGCGGGAGCTACGAGCAGTACTTC. V usage is TRBV28 and J usage is TRBJ2-7, with 7 bases matching TRBD2. Germline lookup yields CDR1 MDHEN and CDR2 SYDVKM. Trimming took 4 bases from V and 3 from J; bases not matched to a gene: 9. This CDR3 contains 15 residues. Based on the CDR3 plus reference TRBV28 and TRBJ2-7, the full variable domain is DVKVTQSSRYLVKRTGEKVFLECVQDMDHENMFWYRQDPGLGLRLIYFSYDVKMKEKGDIPEGYSVSREKKERFSLILESASTNQTSMYLCASSWGSGGSYEQYFGPGTRLTVT.

The genes are TRBV5-1 and TRBJ2-3, with 10 positions matching TRBD2. The J segment lost 4 bases and the V segment lost 4 bases, leaving 6 bases of the junction unmatched. The CDR3 covers 15 residues. Germline V gene data show CDR1 as SGHRS and CDR2 as YFSETQ. The CDR3 DNA sequence: TGCGCCAGCAGCCGCGGGACTAGCGCTCCAGATACGCAGTATTTT. Its translation: CASSRGTSAPDTQYF.

This clone has a single count. The identical CDR3 is also encoded by other nucleotide sequences in the sample. The V gene is TRBV28, the J gene TRBJ2-1, with D tentatively TRBD2 (5 bases). This CDR3 spans 12 amino acids. Trimming removed 6 bases at V and 3 bases at J, with 6 bases between. The V gene's germline CDR1 is MDHEN and CDR2 SYDVKM. CDR3 in amino acids: CASRRDYNEQFF. Here the CDR3 DNA reads TGTGCCAGCAGACGGGACTACAATGAGCAGTTCTTC. Combining the CDR3 with reference TRBV28 and TRBJ2-1 gives the whole variable domain DVKVTQSSRYLVKRTGEKVFLECVQDMDHENMFWYRQDPGLGLRLIYFSYDVKMKEKGDIPEGYSVSREKKERFSLILESASTNQTSMYLCASRRDYNEQFFGPGTRLTVL.

J is TRBJ2-7 and V is TRBV7-2, with D perhaps TRBD1 (6 bases). The CDR3 consists of 12 residues. Looked up from germline, CDR1 is SGHTA and CDR2 is FQGNSA. Trimming took off 5 bases at V and 3 bases at J, with 8 bases between the two ends. The CDR3 loop is CASSPGHYEQYF. In DNA form, the CDR3 reads TGTGCCAGCAGCCCGGGACACTACGAGCAGTACTTC.

The chain has TRBV28 and TRBJ2-7; D unresolved. Germline assignment: CDR1 MDHEN and CDR2 SYDVKM. The CDR3 runs 11 residues. The V end was cut by 5 bases, the J end by 3 bases, with 5 bases between. CDR3 in amino acids: CASSRVYEQYF. DNA of the CDR3: TGTGCCAGCAGTCGGGTCTACGAGCAGTACTTC.

This clone has more than one count but fewer than ten. V and J are TRBV7-2 and TRBJ1-1; D unresolved. The CDR3 runs to 13 residues. V was cut by 5 bases and J by 1 base, with 8 bases left in between. Germline values: CDR1 SGHTA, CDR2 FQGNSA. The CDR3 region has the DNA TGTGCCAGCAGCACCGGTCCGAACACTGAAGCTTTCTTT. Its protein is CASSTGPNTEAFF.

V gene TRBV28 combines with J gene TRBJ1-4; 8 bases fit TRBD1. Trimming at V came to 5 bases and at J to 5 bases, leaving 7 bases not matched to a gene. The CDR3 length is 15 residues. The germline CDR1 and CDR2 sequences are MDHEN and SYDVKM. The CDR3 nucleotides read TGTGCCAGCAGTACCCGGACAGGGTCGAATGAAAAACTGTTTTTT. Amino acid sequence: CASSTRTGSNEKLFF. The full variable domain, its missing parts supplied by reference TRBV28 and TRBJ1-4, is DVKVTQSSRYLVKRTGEKVFLECVQDMDHENMFWYRQDPGLGLRLIYFSYDVKMKEKGDIPEGYSVSREKKERFSLILESASTNQTSMYLCASSTRTGSNEKLFFGSGTQLSVL.

This chain uses TRBV19 with TRBJ2-7, with TRBD1 identical over 10 bases. This CDR3 is built from 14 residues. V lost 7 bases and J lost 4; bases outside the gene matches: 7. Germline V gives CDR1 LNHDA, CDR2 SQIVND (reference sequence). CDR3 DNA: TGTGCCAGTATGAAGGGACAGGGGAATTACGAGCAGTACTTC. Its protein product is CASMKGQGNYEQYF.